A selection of T cell receptor beta chains follows, all from one sample in a study of shared clonotypes between healthy human individuals. Sequencing was performed with immunoSEQ multiplex PCR; in TCRdb, only in-frame clones are kept and a portion is missing. The sample yields around 600,000 clones, 95% to 98% seen once. Sequences were obtained from naive CD8+ T cells sorted from blood. The receptor set was obtained from a man younger than 45 in good health. Each CDR3 is given with its conserved first and last residue. Fields, in order: J gene, V gene, D gene, clone size, CDR3 protein, CDR3 DNA. A D gene is named only where the DNA matches it firmly. Clone size is given for some rows only: seen once, a few or many times, or a class if the clone is expanded.

TRBJ2-1 TRBV7-9 - once CASSPGQGALIREFF TGTGCCAGCAGCCCCGGGCAGGGCGCACTAATCCGCGAGTTCTTC
TRBJ2-3 TRBV7-2 TRBD2 - CASKSSGSTDTQYF TGTGCCAGCAAGTCTAGCGGGAGTACGGATACGCAGTATTTT
TRBJ2-1 TRBV6-5 TRBD1 - CASSYSGDRGRNEQFF TGTGCCAGCAGTTACTCGGGGGACAGGGGGCGAAATGAGCAGTTCTTC
TRBJ2-7 TRBV4-1 - - CASSQDHHVSYEQYF TGCGCCAGCAGCCAAGATCACCACGTCTCCTACGAGCAGTACTTC
TRBJ2-3 TRBV4-1 - - CASSQGQADTQYF TGCGCCAGCAGCCAAGGACAGGCGGATACGCAGTATTTT
TRBJ1-4 TRBV6-6 TRBD1 - CASSLTGVNEKLFF TGTGCCAGCAGTCTTACAGGGGTTAACGAAAAACTGTTTTTT
TRBJ2-7 TRBV7-2 - - CASSRWSYEQYF TGTGCCAGCAGCCGTTGGTCCTACGAGCAGTACTTC
TRBJ2-1 TRBV7-2 TRBD1 - CASSPTGPPAYNEQFF TGTGCCAGCAGCCCGACAGGGCCGCCGGCTTACAATGAGCAGTTCTTC
TRBJ1-2 TRBV9 - - CASSPEGYPANYGYTF TGTGCCAGCAGCCCGGAGGGGTATCCAGCTAACTATGGCTACACCTTC
TRBJ2-7 TRBV4-1 - - CASSQPGFESDEQYF TGCGCCAGCAGCCAGCCAGGGTTCGAGTCCGACGAGCAGTACTTC
TRBJ2-7 TRBV12-5 TRBD2 few CASGPPPGLAGVRAYEQYF TGTGCTAGTGGTCCCCCTCCGGGACTAGCGGGAGTTCGGGCCTACGAGCAGTACTTC
TRBJ2-7 TRBV2 - - CASSETSSYEQYF TGTGCCAGCAGTGAAACTAGTTCCTACGAGCAGTACTTC
TRBJ2-7 TRBV7-7 TRBD1 once CASSYGTGNEQYF TGTGCCAGCAGCTACGGGACAGGAAACGAGCAGTACTTC
TRBJ2-2 TRBV11-2 - - CASSYGGPSSFWGTGELFF TGTGCCAGCAGCTATGGGGGACCTTCGTCGTTTTGGGGCACCGGGGAGCTGTTTTTT
TRBJ2-1 TRBV6-5 - once CASSYSSGLEQFF TGTGCCAGCAGTTACTCGAGTGGGCTTGAGCAGTTCTTC
TRBJ2-7 TRBV7-2 - - CASTTIGSYEQYF TGTGCCAGCACAACTATAGGATCCTACGAGCAGTACTTC
TRBJ2-7 TRBV7-8 - - CASSPVPLGNEQYF TGTGCCAGCAGCCCGGTCCCTCTGGGTAACGAGCAGTACTTC
TRBJ1-2 TRBV4-1 TRBD1 - CASSQDKTGGLGYTF TGCGCCAGCAGCCAAGATAAGACAGGGGGACTTGGCTACACCTTC
TRBJ2-7 TRBV4-1 - - CASSLGPSLSEQYF TGCGCCAGCAGCCTCGGGCCGAGCCTCTCCGAGCAGTACTTC
TRBJ2-7 TRBV27 TRBD1 - CASSVGQGTYEQYF TGTGCCAGCAGCGTCGGACAGGGGACCTACGAGCAGTACTTC
TRBJ2-7 TRBV18 TRBD1 - CASSLSRDREREQYF TGTGCCAGCTCACTTTCTCGGGACAGGGAGCGGGAGCAGTACTTC
TRBJ1-1 TRBV14 - - CASSQDGHLVTEAFF TGTGCCAGCAGCCAAGATGGGCATCTCGTCACTGAAGCTTTCTTT
TRBJ1-4 TRBV7-9 - - CASSLEASEMRKLFF TGTGCCAGCAGCTTAGAGGCCAGTGAGATGCGAAAACTGTTTTTT
TRBJ2-7 TRBV27 - - CASSFWPVSYEQYF TGTGCCAGCAGTTTTTGGCCAGTCTCCTACGAGCAGTACTTC
TRBJ2-3 TRBV6-5 - - CASAQGLGTDTQYF TGTGCCAGCGCACAAGGGCTAGGTACAGATACGCAGTATTTT
TRBJ1-5 TRBV27 - - CASSFRGDNQPQHF TGTGCCAGCAGTTTCCGGGGGGACAATCAGCCCCAGCATTTT
TRBJ2-1 TRBV29-1 - once CSVEEVAREDNEQFF TGCAGCGTTGAAGAAGTGGCCAGGGAGGACAATGAGCAGTTCTTC
TRBJ1-1 TRBV25-1 - - CASSDDSGNTEAFF TGTGCCAGCAGTGATGACAGTGGGAACACTGAAGCTTTCTTT
TRBJ2-5 TRBV29-1 TRBD2 - CSVVLAGGQETQYF TGCAGCGTTGTACTAGCGGGAGGGCAAGAGACCCAGTACTTC
TRBJ2-5 TRBV5-6 TRBD1 - CASSLSPGTGIFQETQYF TGTGCCAGCAGCTTGAGCCCCGGGACAGGGATTTTCCAAGAGACCCAGTACTTC
TRBJ2-1 TRBV5-1 - once CASSLGGAEQFF TGCGCCAGCAGCTTGGGGGGCGCTGAGCAGTTCTTC
TRBJ1-1 TRBV6-5 TRBD1 - CASSPSGTGGTEAFF TGTGCCAGCAGTCCGTCCGGGACAGGGGGAACTGAAGCTTTCTTT
TRBJ2-2 TRBV11-3 - few CASSGPPNTGELFF TGTGCCAGCAGTGGGCCGCCGAACACCGGGGAGCTGTTTTTT
TRBJ2-7 TRBV7-9 - - CASSFTESSYEQYF TGTGCCAGCAGCTTTACCGAGAGCTCCTACGAGCAGTACTTC
TRBJ2-2 TRBV7-2 - - CASTRTGYTGELFF TGTGCCAGCACCCGTACGGGATACACCGGGGAGCTGTTTTTT
TRBJ2-3 TRBV4-1 - - CASSQEGDLYTDTQYF TGCGCCAGCAGCCAAGAGGGGGACCTCTACACAGATACGCAGTATTTT
TRBJ1-4 TRBV30 - - CVPFTREKLFF TGTGTACCATTTACCAGGGAAAAACTGTTTTTT
TRBJ2-7 TRBV14 TRBD2 once CASSQDWGLAGESYEQYF TGTGCCAGCAGCCAAGATTGGGGGCTAGCGGGAGAGTCCTACGAGCAGTACTTC
TRBJ1-2 TRBV28 - - CASVSFPNYGYTF TGTGCCAGCGTCTCGTTTCCTAACTATGGCTACACCTTC
TRBJ2-1 TRBV19 TRBD2 - CASSIVAGGNNEQFF TGTGCCAGTAGTATAGTAGCGGGAGGCAACAATGAGCAGTTCTTC
TRBJ2-7 TRBV25-1 TRBD2 - CASSHYLSGGPWGYEQYF TGTGCCAGCAGTCACTATCTCTCGGGAGGGCCCTGGGGTTACGAGCAGTACTTC
TRBJ2-2 TRBV7-9 - - CASTRTAGNTGELFF TGTGCCAGCACCCGGACGGCGGGAAACACCGGGGAGCTGTTTTTT
TRBJ2-1 TRBV9 - - CASSSLLKGQFF TGTGCCAGCAGCTCTCTACTAAAGGGGCAGTTCTTC
TRBJ1-2 TRBV7-6 - - CASSLGGGLPAGYTF TGTGCCAGCAGCTTAGGGGGGGGCCTACCGGCTGGCTACACCTTC
TRBJ2-7 TRBV9 TRBD2 - CASSVGLADPALEQYF TGTGCCAGCAGCGTAGGACTAGCGGATCCAGCCCTCGAGCAGTACTTC
TRBJ1-2 TRBV27 - - CASSSRGTPYGYTF TGTGCCAGCAGTTCCCGCGGGACACCTTATGGCTACACCTTC
TRBJ2-3 TRBV4-1 - - CASSPLGRDTQYF TGCGCCAGCAGCCCCCTAGGACGGGATACGCAGTATTTT
TRBJ1-1 TRBV29-1 - - CSATGIYSNTEAFF TGCAGCGCAACAGGGATTTACTCGAACACTGAAGCTTTCTTT
TRBJ2-2 TRBV7-9 TRBD1 - CASSSRDRGTGELFF TGTGCCAGCAGCTCCCGGGACAGGGGCACCGGGGAGCTGTTTTTT
TRBJ2-7 TRBV25-1 - - CASSLGYEQYF TGTGCCAGCAGTCTCGGCTACGAGCAGTACTTC
TRBJ1-1 TRBV14 - - CASSHSPGKNTEAFF TGTGCCAGCAGCCATAGTCCAGGGAAAAACACTGAAGCTTTCTTT
TRBJ1-4 TRBV9 - - CASSPRSVGVDRREKLFF TGTGCCAGCAGCCCCCGATCTGTGGGGGTAGACAGGCGAGAAAAACTGTTTTTT
TRBJ2-7 TRBV4-3 TRBD2 - CASSQASSSGALSYEQYF TGCGCCAGCAGCCAAGCATCCTCTAGCGGAGCCCTCTCCTACGAGCAGTACTTC
TRBJ1-5 TRBV7-6 - once CASSLGGRNQPQHF TGTGCCAGCAGCTTAGGGGGTCGCAATCAGCCCCAGCATTTT
TRBJ2-7 TRBV6-1 - - CASSELPTETSIGYEQYF TGTGCCAGCAGTGAACTCCCGACCGAGACTAGTATTGGCTACGAGCAGTACTTC